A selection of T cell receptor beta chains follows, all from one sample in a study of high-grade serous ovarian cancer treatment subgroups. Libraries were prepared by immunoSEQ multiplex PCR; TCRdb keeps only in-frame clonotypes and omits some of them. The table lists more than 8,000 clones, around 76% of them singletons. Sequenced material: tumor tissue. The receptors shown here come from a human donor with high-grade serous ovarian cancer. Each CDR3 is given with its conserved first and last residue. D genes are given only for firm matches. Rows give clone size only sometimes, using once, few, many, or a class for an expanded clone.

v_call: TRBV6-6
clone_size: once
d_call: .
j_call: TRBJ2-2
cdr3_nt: TGTGCCACAGGGGGGGCGAACACCGGGGAGCTGTTTTTT
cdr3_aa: CATGGANTGELFF

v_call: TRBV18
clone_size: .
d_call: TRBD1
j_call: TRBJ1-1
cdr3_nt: TGTGCCAGCTCATCCGGGACAGGGGGCACTGAAGCTTTCTTT
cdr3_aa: CASSSGTGGTEAFF

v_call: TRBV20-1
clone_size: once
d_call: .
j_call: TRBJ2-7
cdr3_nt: TGCAGTGCTAGAGATTCCTACGAGCAGTACTTC
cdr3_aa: CSARDSYEQYF

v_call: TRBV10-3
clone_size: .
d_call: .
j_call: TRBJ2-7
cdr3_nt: TGTGCCATCAGTGAGTCGGGGTCAGGCGAGCAGTACTTC
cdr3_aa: CAISESGSGEQYF

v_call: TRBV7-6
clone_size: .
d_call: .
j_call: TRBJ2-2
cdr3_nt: TGTGCCAGCAGCTTACGGCCAGAAGGGGCGCTGGACACCGGGGAGCTGTTTTTT
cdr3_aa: CASSLRPEGALDTGELFF

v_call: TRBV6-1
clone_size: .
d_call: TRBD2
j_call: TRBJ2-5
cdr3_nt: TGTGCCAGCAGTGAATCGGGGGGGGGTCAGACCCAGTACTTC
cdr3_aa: CASSESGGGQTQYF

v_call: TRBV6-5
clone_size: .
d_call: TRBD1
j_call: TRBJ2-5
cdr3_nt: TGTGCCAGCAGATGGGACAGGCAAGAGACCCAGTACTTC
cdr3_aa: CASRWDRQETQYF

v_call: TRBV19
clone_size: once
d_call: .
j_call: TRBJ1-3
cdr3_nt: TGTGCCAGTAGTATATTTGGGCAGATTGGAAACACCATATATTTT
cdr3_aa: CASSIFGQIGNTIYF

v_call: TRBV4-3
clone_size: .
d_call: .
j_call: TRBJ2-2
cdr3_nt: TGCGCCAGCAGCCGGGGGGCTAGTGGCACCGGGGAGCTGTTTTTT
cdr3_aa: CASSRGASGTGELFF

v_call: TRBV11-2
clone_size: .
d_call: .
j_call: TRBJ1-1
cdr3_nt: TGTGCCAGCACCGTCGTTTCGGGCACTGAAGCTTTCTTT
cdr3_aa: CASTVVSGTEAFF

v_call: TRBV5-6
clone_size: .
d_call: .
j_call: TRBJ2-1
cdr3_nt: TGTGCCAGCAGCTTTTCCGTCTTCCCCTACAATGAGCAGTTCTTC
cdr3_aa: CASSFSVFPYNEQFF

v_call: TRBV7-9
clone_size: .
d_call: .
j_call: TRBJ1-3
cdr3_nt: TGTGCCAGCAGGGCCAGGGGAAACACCATATATTTT
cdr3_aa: CASRARGNTIYF

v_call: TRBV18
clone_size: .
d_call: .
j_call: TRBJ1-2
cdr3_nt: TGTGCCAGCTCACCGAGGGGCCAGAGGGGCTACACCTTC
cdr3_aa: CASSPRGQRGYTF